These T cell receptor beta chains were read from a single sample in a study of neurological immune-mediated disorders. MiXCR was run by TCRdb on the 5' RACE reads, yielding one entry per CDR3 protein. The data show 65,000 to 75,000 distinct CDR3 sequences, approximately 5.1% seen once. Sequencing used PBMCs. These receptors were obtained from a human donor with multiple sclerosis. The donor label of this sample is uncertain. Both conserved end residues are part of each CDR3. A D gene is named only where the DNA matches it firmly. Clone size is shown for a subset of rows, as once, few, many or a class of expanded clone.

CDR3nt,CDR3aa,v_gene,abundance,d_gene,j_gene
TGTGCCACCTCCTTCAGTACCAATGAGCAGTTCTTC,CATSFSTNEQFF,TRBV24-1,many,.,TRBJ2-1
TGCAGTGCTATGGGGAGGGCGAACACTGAAGCTTTCTTT,CSAMGRANTEAFF,TRBV20-1,many,.,TRBJ1-1
TGTGCCAGCAGTTTTGACTCTTCGGGCATCGGAGTCAATGAGCAGTTCTTC,CASSFDSSGIGVNEQFF,TRBV12-3/TRBV12-4,many,.,TRBJ2-1
TGCGCCAGCAGCCCTGGTCAGGGGGCCTCCTACGAGCAGTACTTC,CASSPGQGASYEQYF,TRBV5-1,many,TRBD1,TRBJ2-7
TGCGCCAGCAGCCTTCGGGGCGCTACTTACAATGAGCAGTTCTTC,CASSLRGATYNEQFF,TRBV5-1,.,.,TRBJ2-1
TGTGCCAGCAGCGAAACAGGGGGCTACGAGCAGTACTTC,CASSETGGYEQYF,TRBV7-9,many,TRBD1,TRBJ2-7
TGCAGTGCTAGAGATACGACAGGGGGCAACACCGGGGAGCTGTTTTTT,CSARDTTGGNTGELFF,TRBV20-1,many,TRBD1,TRBJ2-2
TGCGCCAGCTCTAAACAGGGACCCACAGATACGCAGTATTTT,CASSKQGPTDTQYF,TRBV5-1,many,.,TRBJ2-3
TGTGCCATCAGTGAAAGTTTCGCAGCCAAAAACATTCAGTACTTC,CAISESFAAKNIQYF,TRBV10-3,many,.,TRBJ2-4
TGCGCCAGCAGCTTGGTCGGTAGCGGGGGCCTCTCCTACAATGAGCAGTTCTTC,CASSLVGSGGLSYNEQFF,TRBV5-1,many,TRBD2,TRBJ2-1
TGTGCCAGCAGCCCCACCGGACAGACGTACACCGGGGAGCTGTTTTTT,CASSPTGQTYTGELFF,TRBV5-6,many,.,TRBJ2-2
TGCGCCAGCAGTGAGTCCATCCCCGGCCCTGGAAACACCATATATTTT,CASSESIPGPGNTIYF,TRBV10-1,many,.,TRBJ1-3
TGCAGTGCTAGAGGGGTGGGTGGCGATACGCAGTATTTT,CSARGVGGDTQYF,TRBV20-1,many,.,TRBJ2-3
TGCAGTGCTTCTCTGCCCTCTAACTATGGCTACACCTTC,CSASLPSNYGYTF,TRBV20-1,many,.,TRBJ1-2
TGTGCCAGCAGCAGGGGCGCTGAAGCTTTCTTT,CASSRGAEAFF,TRBV27,many,.,TRBJ1-1
TGCAGTGCTAGACCCACGGGGGGCACCGGGGAGCTGTTTTTT,CSARPTGGTGELFF,TRBV20-1,many,TRBD2,TRBJ2-2
TGTGCCAGCAGTTTAGCGCGCCAAGAGACCCAGTACTTC,CASSLARQETQYF,TRBV27,many,.,TRBJ2-5
TGTGCCATCAGTGAACCGCCGGGACTCCTTAGGGACGAGCAGTACTTC,CAISEPPGLLRDEQYF,TRBV10-3,many,.,TRBJ2-7
TGCAGCGTTGTAGAAGACCTCGGAAATGGCTACACCTTC,CSVVEDLGNGYTF,TRBV29-1,many,.,TRBJ1-2
TGCGCCAGCTATAGCAGGACGAACACTGAAGCTTTCTTT,CASYSRTNTEAFF,TRBV5-1,many,.,TRBJ1-1
TGCAGTGCTGCAGACTCGGACCCCTATGGCTACACCTTC,CSAADSDPYGYTF,TRBV20-1,many,.,TRBJ1-2
TGTGCCAGCAGTTTAGGTGGGGGCGTAAATCAGCCCCAGCATTTT,CASSLGGGVNQPQHF,TRBV12-3/TRBV12-4,few,.,TRBJ1-5
TGCAGCGTGGTAAAAGGGGGTAGCGGGGGAGAGACCCAGTACTTC,CSVVKGGSGGETQYF,TRBV29-1,.,TRBD2,TRBJ2-5
TGTGCCAGCAGCCGGCCAAAACCTCCCTATGGCTACACCTTC,CASSRPKPPYGYTF,TRBV5-6,many,.,TRBJ1-2
TGCAGTGGCCGTAAGGACAGTAACACTGAAGCTTTCTTT,CSGRKDSNTEAFF,TRBV20-1,many,.,TRBJ1-1
TGTGCCACCAGACCTACGGGGGCGCGAACTGAAGCTTTCTTT,CATRPTGARTEAFF,TRBV15,many,.,TRBJ1-1
TGCGCCAGCAGCTTGGAAGTCCGGTGGACAGATACGCAGTATTTT,CASSLEVRWTDTQYF,TRBV5-1,.,.,TRBJ2-3
TGTGCCAGCAGTTATCCGGGGACGGAGGAGCAGTTCTTC,CASSYPGTEEQFF,TRBV6-5,many,.,TRBJ2-1
TGCAGTGCTCCGAACGGGGTGGAGTTCTTC,CSAPNGVEFF,TRBV20-1,many,.,TRBJ2-1
TGCAGTGCTAGAAGGGACAGGGGCCCAGATACGCAGTATTTT,CSARRDRGPDTQYF,TRBV20-1,few,TRBD1,TRBJ2-3
TGCAGCGTTGATCTGGCGGGGGGGCCAGGAGATACGCAGTATTTT,CSVDLAGGPGDTQYF,TRBV29-1,.,TRBD2,TRBJ2-3
TGCAGTGCTAGAGATCGGGCGGGGCTAGGGACTACTATTTCCTACGAGCAGTACTTC,CSARDRAGLGTTISYEQYF,TRBV20-1,many,TRBD2,TRBJ2-7
TGCAGTGCTAGAGATCCCAGCCAACCCACAGATACGCAGTATTTT,CSARDPSQPTDTQYF,TRBV20-1,many,.,TRBJ2-3
TGTGCCAGCAGCCCGGCGAGAGGGGCGGCCTACAATGAGCAGTTCTTC,CASSPARGAAYNEQFF,TRBV5-5,many,.,TRBJ2-1
TGCAGTGCTAGGAAGCGGGGTAGCTCCTACGAGCAGTACTTC,CSARKRGSSYEQYF,TRBV20-1,many,TRBD2,TRBJ2-7
TGTGCCAGCAGCACCTATAGCTATGGCTACACCTTC,CASSTYSYGYTF,TRBV5-6,many,.,TRBJ1-2
TGCGCCAGCAGCTTGGTTCCAGCGGGGGGTCCCACAGATACGCAGTATTTT,CASSLVPAGGPTDTQYF,TRBV5-1,many,TRBD2,TRBJ2-3
TGTGCCAGCAGCTCCCTGCGGGGGCCCAACACCGGGGAGCTGTTTTTT,CASSSLRGPNTGELFF,TRBV11-2,many,.,TRBJ2-2
TGTGCCAGCAGCGGAGACGGTCTCTACCAGTTCTTC,CASSGDGLYQFF,TRBV7-2,many,.,TRBJ2-1
TGTGCCACCAGCAGAGATATACCAGATACGCAGTATTTT,CATSRDIPDTQYF,TRBV15,many,.,TRBJ2-3
TGCGCCAGCAGCCATTTGGAACACGAGCAGTACTTC,CASSHLEHEQYF,TRBV4-1,many,.,TRBJ2-7